A single sample gave rise to the 17 T cell receptor beta chains below, sequenced in a study of regulatory T cells in long-lasting Graves disease. Assembly of TCR beta libraries relied on iRepertoire HTBI primers together with Arm-PCR of CDR3 regions. TCRdb used MiXCR to reprocess the multiplex PCR reads, holding one entry per CDR3 protein. The sample consists of about 300,000 distinct CDR3 sequences, 15% to 20% of them appearing once. Time point: newly diagnosed GD, antithyroid drugs for less than 3 months. There was RNA extracted from PBMCs, and the TCR library was made from it. The sample consisted of peripheral blood mononuclear cells (PBMCs), taken at new diagnosis, from a patient treated with antithyroid drugs. These receptors all come from a female donor with Graves disease.

This chain uses TRBV24-1 with TRBJ2-1, with D unresolved. Trimming took 4 bases from V and 10 from J, leaving 16 bases between them. The CDR3 runs 14 residues. Germline V CDR1 and CDR2: KGHDR, SFDVKD. This CDR3 reads CATSDFNTDEEQFF. The CDR3 nucleotides are TGTGCCACCAGTGACTTCAACACGGACGAGGAGCAGTTCTTC.

This clonotype was counted at least ten times. The chain couples TRBV9 to TRBJ1-1; D is uncertain. CDR3 length: 14 amino acids. Trimming removed 4 bases at V and 1 base at J, with 11 bases between. From germline, CDR1 is SGDLS and CDR2 YYNGEE. Written as DNA, the CDR3 is TGTGCCAGCAGCACTACGATAGGGAACACTGAAGCTTTCTTT. Encoded protein: CASSTTIGNTEAFF.

The chain is built from TRBV6-2 or TRBV6-3 and TRBJ2-5; 7 bases match TRBD2. CDR1 MNHEY and CDR2 SVGEGT come from the germline V gene. This CDR3 is built from 15 residues. V lost 5 bases to trimming and J lost 4 bases; unmatched junction nucleotides: 10. The CDR3 region has the DNA TGTGCCAGCAGTCCATGGACTCCGGGAGGAGAGACCCAGTACTTC. This codes for CASSPWTPGGETQYF.

This rearrangement joins TRBV6-5 to TRBJ2-7; no definite D call. Trimming left V 2 bases short and J 0 bases short, with 14 bases between. There are 16 residues in the CDR3. CDR1 MNHEY and CDR2 SVGAGI come from the germline V gene. The chain's CDR3 is CASSYTDRPTSYEQYF. CDR3 sequence (DNA): TGTGCCAGCAGTTACACTGACCGACCTACCTCCTACGAGCAGTACTTC.

Notes on this clonotype: A far larger clone is a single base away, which makes a read error likely. CDR3 loop: CASSLNSGGSPLRF. CDR3 in DNA: TGTGCCAGCAGCTTAAATTCGGGAGGATCACCCCTCCGCTTT. This chain links TRBV11-2 with TRBJ1-5; unclear D gene. CDR1 is SGHAT, CDR2 FQNNGV, per germline. The length of the CDR3 is 14 residues.

This clonotype showed up many times. The CDR3 DNA reads TGTGCCAGCAGTTACTCGGGGGGACTACAACTTGGCTACACCTTC. This encodes CASSYSGGLQLGYTF. The rearrangement joins TRBV6-2 or TRBV6-3 to TRBJ1-2; the D gene is possibly TRBD1 (5 bases). There are 15 residues in the CDR3. Germline V lookup: CDR1 MNHEY, CDR2 SVGEGT. Trimming stripped 0 bases from V and 7 bases from J, with 15 bases between.

This clonotype was observed at least ten times. The rearrangement joins TRBV6-1 to TRBJ1-5; 10 bases are a match to TRBD1. The J segment lost 3 bases and the V segment lost 6 bases, leaving 8 bases of the junction unmatched. This CDR3 region has 16 residues. CDR1 and CDR2 from the germline V gene are MNHNS and SASEGT. The CDR3 loop is CASSRGDRGTNQPQHF. The CDR3 bases are TGTGCCAGCAGCAGAGGGGACAGGGGTACCAATCAGCCCCAGCATTTT.

V and J are TRBV7-9 and TRBJ2-1; the match to TRBD2 covers 7 bases. The CDR3 is 15 residues long. Trimming cost V 1 base and J 6 bases; bases outside gene matches: 6. Germline lookup yields CDR1 SEHNR and CDR2 FQNEAQ (reference sequence). CDR3: CASSLGGTTSNEQFF. For the CDR3, the DNA is TGTGCCAGCAGCTTAGGGGGGACTACTTCCAATGAGCAGTTCTTC.

Ten or more counts support this clonotype. The rearrangement joins TRBV27 to TRBJ2-3; a possible D gene is TRBD1 (5 bases). The V and J ends lost 0 bases and 2 bases respectively, with 12 bases between them. The CDR3 sequence is 16 residues long. The germline CDR1 and CDR2 sequences are MNHEY and SMNVEV (reference sequence). The CDR3: CASSLSGATFTDTQYF. CDR3 coding DNA: TGTGCCAGCAGTTTATCAGGGGCCACCTTCACAGATACGCAGTATTTT.

The rearrangement joins TRBV7-6 to TRBJ2-7; 7 nucleotides agree with TRBD1. J gave up 3 bases and V 2 bases, and 4 bases lay outside the gene matches. The CDR3 has 14 amino acids. Germline values: CDR1 SGHVS, CDR2 FNYEAQ. CDR3 nucleotides: TGTGCCAGCAGCTTACGACAGGGTAACTACGAGCAGTACTTC. Translated, it gives CASSLRQGNYEQYF.

This clonotype appeared many times. J is TRBJ2-5 and V is TRBV12-3 or TRBV12-4, with D perhaps TRBD1 (5 bases). Deletions cut 5 bases from V and 5 bases from J, with 12 bases between. There are 13 residues in the CDR3. Here the CDR3 reads CASSLRGSETQYF. CDR3 nucleotide sequence: TGTGCCAGCAGTCTAAGGGGATCGGAGACCCAGTACTTC.

Many counts were recorded for this clonotype. The J gene is TRBJ2-2, the V gene TRBV11-2; 8 bases line up with TRBD2. Germline CDR1 is SGHAT and CDR2 is FQNNGV. V lost 5 bases to trimming and J lost 6 bases; unmatched junction nucleotides: 17. The CDR3 runs 18 residues. The CDR3 here is CASSPLYFAGGRAGELFF. DNA of the CDR3: TGTGCCAGCAGCCCTCTTTACTTTGCGGGAGGACGCGCCGGGGAGCTGTTTTTT.

This clonotype came up many times. The chain recombines TRBV28 with TRBJ2-2, with 7 bases fitting TRBD1. Trimming cost V 8 bases and J 0 bases; bases outside gene matches: 3. The CDR3 spans 14 residues. Germline V lookup: CDR1 MDHEN, CDR2 SYDVKM. CDR3 in amino acids: CASLDRSNTGELFF. DNA of the CDR3: TGTGCCAGCCTGGACAGGTCGAACACCGGGGAGCTGTTTTTT.

This clonotype was recorded many times. The DNA of the CDR3 is TGTGCCAGTAGTATAGGCAGGGGACCAACAGATACGCAGTATTTT. This sequence encodes CASSIGRGPTDTQYF. The chain joins TRBV19 to TRBJ2-3; D possibly corresponds to TRBD1 (6 bases). CDR3 length: 15 residues. V was shortened by 1 base and J by 3 bases, with 11 bases between the two germline ends. Per germline, CDR1 LNHDA and CDR2 SQIVND (reference sequence).

This clonotype appeared many times. This chain joins TRBV2 and TRBJ1-5, with 7 bases aligning to TRBD1. This CDR3 comprises 13 residues. Germline assignment: CDR1 SNHLY and CDR2 FYNNEI. The junction had 4 bases not matched to a gene; V was cut back by 5 bases and J by 6 bases. CDR3 sequence: CASSLDRAQPQHF. The DNA for the CDR3 is TGTGCCAGCAGTCTAGACAGGGCTCAGCCCCAGCATTTT.

This clonotype was counted many times. The chain carries TRBV27 and TRBJ2-6; D may correspond to TRBD1 or TRBD2 (5 bases each). V was trimmed by 3 bases and J by 0 bases, leaving 15 bases between them. The CDR3 is 18 amino acids. The germline gives CDR1 MNHEY, CDR2 SMNVEV (reference sequence). CDR3 protein: CASSFQGPSYSGANVLTF. DNA for the CDR3: TGTGCCAGCAGTTTCCAGGGACCAAGTTACTCTGGGGCCAACGTCCTGACTTTC.

This clonotype was counted many times. The rearrangement uses TRBV6-1 and TRBJ1-5; D gene uncertain. Trimming cost V 2 bases and J 0 bases, with 14 bases left between them. CDR3 length: 17 amino acids. Looked up from germline, CDR1 is MNHNS and CDR2 is SASEGT. CDR3 coding DNA: TGTGCCAGCAGTGAACGGTCAGGAATAATTAGCAATCAGCCCCAGCATTTT. It yields the protein CASSERSGIISNQPQHF.